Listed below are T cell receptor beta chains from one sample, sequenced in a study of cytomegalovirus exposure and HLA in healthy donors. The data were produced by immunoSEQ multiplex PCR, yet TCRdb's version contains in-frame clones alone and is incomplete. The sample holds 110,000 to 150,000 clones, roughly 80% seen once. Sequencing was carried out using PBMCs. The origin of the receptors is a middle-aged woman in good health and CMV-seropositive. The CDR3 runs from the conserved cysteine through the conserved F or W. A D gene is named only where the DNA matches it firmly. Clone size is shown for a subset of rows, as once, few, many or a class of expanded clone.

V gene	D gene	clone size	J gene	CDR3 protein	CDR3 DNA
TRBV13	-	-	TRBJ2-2	CASSLGRQGGRTGELFF	TGTGCCAGCAGCTTAGGCCGCCAGGGCGGTAGGACCGGGGAGCTGTTTTTT
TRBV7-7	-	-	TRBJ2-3	CASSLGTLPSTDTRYF	TGTGCTAGCAGCCTCGGGACTCTTCCTAGCACAGATACGCGGTATTTT
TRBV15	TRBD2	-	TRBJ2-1	CATSTAGAGADRGEQFF	TGTGCCACCAGCACGGCGGGAGCGGGAGCTGACCGGGGTGAGCAGTTCTTC
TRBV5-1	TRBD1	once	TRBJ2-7	CASGSDRESEQYF	TGCGCCAGCGGTTCCGACAGGGAAAGTGAGCAGTACTTC
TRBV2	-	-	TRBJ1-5	CASSLNSQPQHF	TGTGCCAGCAGTCTAAACAGCCAGCCCCAGCATTTT
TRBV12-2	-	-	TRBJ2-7	CASRFPRQFYEQYF	TGTGCAAGTCGCTTCCCGAGACAATTCTACGAGCAGTACTTC
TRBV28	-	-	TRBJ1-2	CASSSHPRPLGYGYTF	TGTGCCAGCAGTTCGCACCCCCGTCCCCTCGGCTATGGCTACACCTTC
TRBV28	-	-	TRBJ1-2	CASSFPRGKGYTF	TGTGCCAGCAGTTTCCCCAGGGGTAAGGGCTACACCTTC
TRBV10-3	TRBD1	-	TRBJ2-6	CTISVPTGIGGANVLTF	TGTACCATCAGTGTACCGACAGGGATCGGTGGGGCCAACGTCCTGACTTTC
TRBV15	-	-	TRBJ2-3	CATSRELAGGSTDTQYF	TGTGCCACCAGCAGGGAACTAGCTGGGGGGAGCACAGATACGCAGTATTTT
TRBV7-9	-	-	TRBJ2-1	CSSSLQASEQFF	TGTTCCAGCAGCTTACAGGCTAGCGAGCAGTTCTTC
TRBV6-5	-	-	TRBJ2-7	CASSSQSGSYEQYF	TGTGCCAGCAGTAGCCAGTCGGGGTCCTACGAGCAGTACTTC
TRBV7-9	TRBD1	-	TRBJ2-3	CASTHRGDRASTDTQYF	TGTGCCAGCACCCATAGGGGGGACAGGGCTAGCACAGATACGCAGTATTTT
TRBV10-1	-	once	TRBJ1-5	CASSEGWAQPQHF	TGCGCCAGCAGTGAGGGTTGGGCCCAGCCCCAGCATTTT
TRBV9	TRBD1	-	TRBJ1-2	CASSVAQGALNYGYTF	TGTGCCAGCAGCGTAGCACAGGGGGCTCTTAACTATGGCTACACCTTC